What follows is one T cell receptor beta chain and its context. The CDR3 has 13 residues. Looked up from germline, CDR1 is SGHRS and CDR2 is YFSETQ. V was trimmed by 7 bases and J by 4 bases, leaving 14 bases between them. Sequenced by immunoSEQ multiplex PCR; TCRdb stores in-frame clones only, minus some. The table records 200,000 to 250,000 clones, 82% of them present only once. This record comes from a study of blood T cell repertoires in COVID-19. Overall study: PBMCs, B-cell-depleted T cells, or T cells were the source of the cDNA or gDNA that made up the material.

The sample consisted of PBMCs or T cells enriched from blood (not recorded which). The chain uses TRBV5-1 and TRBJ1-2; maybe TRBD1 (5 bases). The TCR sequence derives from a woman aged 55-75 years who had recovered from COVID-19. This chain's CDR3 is CASSGDDGYGYTF. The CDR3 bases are TGCGCCAGCTCGGGGGACGATGGCTATGGCTACACCTTC. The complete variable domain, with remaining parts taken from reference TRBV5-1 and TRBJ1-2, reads KAGVTQTPRYLIKTRGQQVTLSCSPISGHRSVSWYQQTPGQGLQFLFEYFSETQRNKGNFPGRFSGRQFSNSRSEMNVSTLELGDSALYLCASSGDDGYGYTFGSGTRLTVV.